This T cell receptor beta chain emerged from a study of blood T cell repertoires in COVID-19. Study information: Both acute and convalescent COVID-19 samples were obtained from the United States, Italy and Spain. T cells, B-cell-depleted T cells, or PBMCs supplied cDNA or gDNA.

Germline V gene sequence: CDR1 MNHEY, CDR2 SMNVEV (reference sequence). V was clipped by 6 bases and J by 9 bases, with 17 bases between them. The CDR3 runs 13 residues. Per the original methods: Nucleated cell number was recorded as an estimate derived from reference gene primer amplification. Clones were read by immunoSEQ multiplex PCR, and TCRdb kept only the in-frame ones, dropping some. D and trimming were read from the DNA, whereas the V and J calls and clone size are those reported in that table. The sample has some 74,000 clones; roughly 80% are singletons. The V and J genes are TRBV27 and TRBJ1-1, with D uncertain. Sequencing input: peripheral blood. The clonotype comes from a woman over 75 with active or convalescent COVID-19. The CDR3 loop is CASSTRHQFKAFF. The CDR3 DNA is TGTGCCAGCAGCACCCGACATCAGTTTAAAGCTTTCTTT.